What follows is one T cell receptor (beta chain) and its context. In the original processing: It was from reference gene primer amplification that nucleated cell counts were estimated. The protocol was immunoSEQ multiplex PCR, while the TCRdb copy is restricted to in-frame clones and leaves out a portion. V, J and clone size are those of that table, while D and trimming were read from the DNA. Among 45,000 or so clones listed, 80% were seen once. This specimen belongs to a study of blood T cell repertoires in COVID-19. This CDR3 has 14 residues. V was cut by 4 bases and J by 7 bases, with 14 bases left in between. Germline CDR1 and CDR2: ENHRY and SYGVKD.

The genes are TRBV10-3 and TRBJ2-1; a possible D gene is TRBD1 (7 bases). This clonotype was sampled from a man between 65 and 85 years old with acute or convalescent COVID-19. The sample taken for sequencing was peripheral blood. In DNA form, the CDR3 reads TGTGCCATCAGTGTGGAGGGGGCCTTTAATGAGCAGTTCTTC. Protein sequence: CAISVEGAFNEQFF.